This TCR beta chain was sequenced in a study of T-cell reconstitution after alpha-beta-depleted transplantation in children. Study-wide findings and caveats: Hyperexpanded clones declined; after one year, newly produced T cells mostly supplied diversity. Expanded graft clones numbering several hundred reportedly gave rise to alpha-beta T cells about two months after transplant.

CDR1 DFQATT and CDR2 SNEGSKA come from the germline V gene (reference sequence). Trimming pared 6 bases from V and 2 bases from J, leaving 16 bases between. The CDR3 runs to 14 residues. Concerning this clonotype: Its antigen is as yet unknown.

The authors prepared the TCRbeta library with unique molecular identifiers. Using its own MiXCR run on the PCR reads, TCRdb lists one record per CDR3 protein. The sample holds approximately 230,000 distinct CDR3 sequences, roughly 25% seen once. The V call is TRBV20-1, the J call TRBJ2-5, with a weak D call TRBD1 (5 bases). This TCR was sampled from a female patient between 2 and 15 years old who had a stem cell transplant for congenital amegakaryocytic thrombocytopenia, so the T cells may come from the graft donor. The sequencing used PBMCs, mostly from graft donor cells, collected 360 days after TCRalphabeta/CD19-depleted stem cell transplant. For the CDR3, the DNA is TGCAGTGCAGGCACAACAGGTCCTCAAGAGACCCAGTACTTC. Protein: CSAGTTGPQETQYF.